This TCR beta chain originates from a study of PD-1 blockade in classical Hodgkin lymphoma (dated by TCRdb to the early 2020s). For the wider study: Nivolumab dosing was 3 mg/kg intravenously every 2 weeks, continuing until either disease progression or unacceptable toxicity. The study used TCR beta sequencing and CyTOF to define a peripheral blood immune signature of response to PD-1 blockade in classical Hodgkin lymphoma. The paper as a whole reports these results and caveats: Lower diversity was observed in patients in whom nivolumab was started less than 1 year after ASCT, and these patients were excluded from later analyses so that confounding by immune reconstitution would be avoided. Trial patients with a complete response had baseline diversity similar to that of newly diagnosed patients, while partial responders and progressors had significantly lower diversity. Only a single clinical trial cohort was studied, and what caused the repertoire differences, possibly disease activity or prior therapy, remained undefined. Baseline TCR diversity was reported to be lower in newly diagnosed patients than in healthy donors and to be lower still in relapsed/refractory patients. A significant rise by C4D1 was seen in CD4+ but not CD8+ TCR diversity (p=0.0027 vs p=0.16), with the rise being most apparent in complete responders (p=0.02).

The Qiagen DNeasy kit was used to extract genomic DNA from unsorted PBMCs and from the negatively selected CD4+ and CD8+ fractions. TCR beta CDR3 regions were amplified by immunoSEQ multiplex PCR using primers annealing to V and J segments. A synthetic immune receptor repertoire was used to minimize amplification bias, and remaining bias was computationally removed after sequencing. The source study handled its data this way. Custom Python scripts were used to quantify repertoire diversity as the Shannon entropy index. The unsorted, CD4+ and CD8+ repertoires were each analyzed separately, with the exception of combined analyses, where CD4+ and CD8+ sequences were merged in silico. Clonal expansion was defined as a frequency increase of at least 2-fold after treatment compared with C1D1, and clones undetected at baseline were assigned a pseudocount of 0.5. Clones with 0 or 1 copy at C1D1 were classified as singleton clones, and clones with 2 or more copies were classified as non-singleton clones. Clones expanded in unsorted samples were labelled as CD4+, CD8+ or unknown by matching protein sequences in sorted samples from the same patient. Wilcoxon tests on paired samples were used to test diversity changes from C1D1 to C4D1. TCRdb holds this immuneACCESS table with in-frame rearrangements only. Some clones are missing; in checked studies, unresolved V genes explain under half, and the rest has no known cause. The V and J calls and clone size were taken over from that table, and D and trimming were inferred from the DNA. This sample has tens of thousands of clones in its table, and approximately 80% of those were observed once. The ten most abundant clones make up approximately 18% of the sample.

With regard to this clone: What this receptor recognizes is not known. Since a much larger clone is just one base distant, this may be a read error.

According to the study, the label for this sample's time point signals: cycle 4 day 1 (C4D1), after less than seven weeks of nivolumab. Every trial patient had relapsed after autologous stem cell transplantation, and cohorts A, B and C differed in prior brentuximab vedotin exposure. The trial cohort was composed of over 50 patients with relapsed/refractory classical Hodgkin lymphoma, for whom complete response, partial response or progressive disease was recorded as best overall response. Single-agent nivolumab was administered to trial patients in the multi-cohort phase II CheckMate 205 trial. An independent review committee assessed best overall response by applying the 2007 International Working Group response criteria. Trial PBMCs were collected immediately before nivolumab initiation (C1D1) and during therapy at cycle 2 day 1 and cycle 4 day 1. After peripheral blood was drawn into 8 mL Vacutainer Cell Preparation Tubes, PBMCs were isolated by centrifugation and then cryopreserved.

The CDR3 has 15 amino acids, counting the end cysteine and phenylalanine. Kept here is only the CDR3 DNA, which spans 45 bases and is read in frame from base 1. The V end loses 4 bases and the J end loses 0 bases, and a stretch of 10 bases separates them. CDR1 and CDR2 are drawn from the germline V gene: MGHRA, YSYEKL. The rearrangement combines TRBV4-1 with TRBJ1-5; the D gene assignment is ambiguous. This sequence was found in a human donor with classical Hodgkin lymphoma. Sequencing was performed on peripheral blood mononuclear cells (PBMCs), taken before the fourth cycle of nivolumab. The CDR3 protein: CASSPSRISNQPQHF. Here is the DNA: TGCGCCAGCAGCCCTAGTCGAATTAGCAATCAGCCCCAGCATTTT.